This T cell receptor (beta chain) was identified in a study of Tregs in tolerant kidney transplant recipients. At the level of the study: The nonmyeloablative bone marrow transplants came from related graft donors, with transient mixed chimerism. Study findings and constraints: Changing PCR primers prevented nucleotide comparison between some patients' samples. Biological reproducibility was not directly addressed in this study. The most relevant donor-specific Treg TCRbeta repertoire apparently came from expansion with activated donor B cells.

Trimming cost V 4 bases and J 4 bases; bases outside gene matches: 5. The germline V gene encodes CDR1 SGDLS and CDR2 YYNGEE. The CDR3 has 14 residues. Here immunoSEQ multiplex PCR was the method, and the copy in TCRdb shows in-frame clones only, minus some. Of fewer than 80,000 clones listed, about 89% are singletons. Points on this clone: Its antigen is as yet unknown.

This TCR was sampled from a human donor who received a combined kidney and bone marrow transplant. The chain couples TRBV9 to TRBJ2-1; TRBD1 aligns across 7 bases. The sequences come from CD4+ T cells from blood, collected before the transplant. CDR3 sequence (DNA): TGTGCCAGCAGCCCCGGGACAGTATACAATGAGCAGTTCTTC. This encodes CASSPGTVYNEQFF.